The sequence of this T cell receptor (beta chain) was determined in a study of T-cell reconstitution after alpha-beta-depleted transplantation in children. CDR3 size: 13 residues. V dropped 5 bases and J dropped 7 bases, with 15 bases sitting between them. CDR1 SGHTA and CDR2 FQGNSA come from the germline V gene. Many counts were recorded for this clonotype. Unique molecular identifiers featured in how the TCRbeta library was prepared. TCRdb passed the PCR reads through MiXCR, listing each CDR3 protein once. The sample shows 200,000 to 250,000 distinct CDR3 sequences, 12% of them seen only once. The rearrangement joins TRBV7-2 to TRBJ2-7; no clear D gene. The clonotype originates from a human donor who donated a stem cell graft to a child with acute lymphoblastic leukemia. The sequencing used PBMCs from the stem cell graft donor, collected from the stem cell graft. Here the CDR3 reads CASSPRQVGEQYF. CDR3 sequence (DNA): TGTGCCAGCAGCCCCCGTCAGGTGGGGGAGCAGTACTTC.